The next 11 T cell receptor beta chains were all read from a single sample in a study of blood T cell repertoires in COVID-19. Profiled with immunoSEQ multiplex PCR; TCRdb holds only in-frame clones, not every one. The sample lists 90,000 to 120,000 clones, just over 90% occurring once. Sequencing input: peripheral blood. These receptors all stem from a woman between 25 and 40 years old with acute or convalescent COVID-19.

In nucleotides, the CDR3 is TGCGCCAGCAGCCAAGATGGGACAGGGGGCCCAAGGTTAGGAGCTTTCTTT. Translated: CASSQDGTGGPRLGAFF. The J gene is TRBJ1-1, the V gene TRBV4-1; TRBD1 matches 12 bases. Losses at the gene ends were 0 bases for V and 10 bases for J; bases not matched to a gene: 12. Per the germline V gene, CDR1 is MGHRA and CDR2 is YSYEKL. CDR3 length: 17 residues.

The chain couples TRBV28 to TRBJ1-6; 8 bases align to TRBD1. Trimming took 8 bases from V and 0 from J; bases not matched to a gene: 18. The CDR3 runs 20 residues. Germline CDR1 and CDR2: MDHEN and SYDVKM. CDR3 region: CASGGQGTSLGPSYNSPLHF. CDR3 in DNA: TGTGCCAGCGGTGGACAGGGAACCTCCCTGGGTCCCTCCTATAATTCACCCCTCCACTTT.

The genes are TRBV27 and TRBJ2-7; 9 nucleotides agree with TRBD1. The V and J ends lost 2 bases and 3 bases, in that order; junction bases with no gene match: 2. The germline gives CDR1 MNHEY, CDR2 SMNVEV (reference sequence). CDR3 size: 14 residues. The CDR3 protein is CASSLGTGSYEQYF. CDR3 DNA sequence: TGTGCCAGCAGTTTAGGGACAGGGAGCTACGAGCAGTACTTC.

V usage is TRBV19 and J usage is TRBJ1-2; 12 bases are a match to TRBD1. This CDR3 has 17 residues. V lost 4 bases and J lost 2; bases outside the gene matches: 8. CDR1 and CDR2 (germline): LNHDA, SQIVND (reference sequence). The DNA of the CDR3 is TGTGCCAGTAGTACCACGGGACAGGGGGCAGGAAACTATGGCTACACCTTC. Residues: CASSTTGQGAGNYGYTF.

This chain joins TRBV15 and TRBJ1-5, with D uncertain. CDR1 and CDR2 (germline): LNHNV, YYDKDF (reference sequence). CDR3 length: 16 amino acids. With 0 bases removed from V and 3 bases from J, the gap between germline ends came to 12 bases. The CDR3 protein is CATSRDLQHYNQPQHF. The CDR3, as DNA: TGTGCCACCAGCAGAGATCTACAGCATTACAATCAGCCCCAGCATTTT. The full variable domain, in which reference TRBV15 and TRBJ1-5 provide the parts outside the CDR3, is DAMVIQNPRYQVTQFGKPVTLSCSQTLNHNVMYWYQQKSSQAPKLLFHYYDKDFNNEADTPDNFQSRRPNTSFCFLDIRSPGLGDTAMYLCATSRDLQHYNQPQHFGDGTRLSIL.

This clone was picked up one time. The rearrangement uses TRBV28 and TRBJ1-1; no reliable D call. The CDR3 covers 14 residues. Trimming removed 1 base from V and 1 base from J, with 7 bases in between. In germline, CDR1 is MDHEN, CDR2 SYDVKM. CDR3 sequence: CASSLFPKNTEAFF. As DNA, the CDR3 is TGTGCCAGCAGTTTATTCCCCAAGAACACTGAAGCTTTCTTT.

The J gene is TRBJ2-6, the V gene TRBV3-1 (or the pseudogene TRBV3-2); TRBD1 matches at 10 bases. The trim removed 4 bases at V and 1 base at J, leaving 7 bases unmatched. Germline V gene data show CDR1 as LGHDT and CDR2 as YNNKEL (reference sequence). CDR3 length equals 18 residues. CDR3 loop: CASSLTGQGISGANVLTF. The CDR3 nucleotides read TGTGCCAGCAGCCTCACGGGACAGGGGATATCTGGGGCCAACGTCCTGACTTTC.

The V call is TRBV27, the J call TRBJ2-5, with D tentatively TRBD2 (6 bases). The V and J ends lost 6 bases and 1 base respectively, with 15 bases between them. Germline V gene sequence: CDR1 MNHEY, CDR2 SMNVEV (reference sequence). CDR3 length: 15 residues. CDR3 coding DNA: TGTGCCAGCAGAGATAGCGGCGCTCTCCAAGAGACCCAGTACTTC. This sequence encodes CASRDSGALQETQYF.

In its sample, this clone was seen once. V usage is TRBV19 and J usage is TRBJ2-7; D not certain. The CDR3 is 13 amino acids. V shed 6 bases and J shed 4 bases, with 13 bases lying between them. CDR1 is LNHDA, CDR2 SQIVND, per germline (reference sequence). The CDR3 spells CASRASASYEQYF. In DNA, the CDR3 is TGTGCCAGTAGGGCCTCCGCTTCTTACGAGCAGTACTTC. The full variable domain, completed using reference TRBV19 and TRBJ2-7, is DGGITQSPKYLFRKEGQNVTLSCEQNLNHDAMYWYRQDPGQGLRLIYYSQIVNDFQKGDIAEGYSVSREKKESFPLTVTSAQKNPTAFYLCASRASASYEQYFGPGTRLTVT.

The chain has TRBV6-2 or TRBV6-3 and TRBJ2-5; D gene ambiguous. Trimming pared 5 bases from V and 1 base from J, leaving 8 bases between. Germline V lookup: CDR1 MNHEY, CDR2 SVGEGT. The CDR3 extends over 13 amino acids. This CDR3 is CASSVGFQETQYF. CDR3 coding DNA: TGTGCCAGCAGTGTCGGGTTCCAAGAGACCCAGTACTTC.

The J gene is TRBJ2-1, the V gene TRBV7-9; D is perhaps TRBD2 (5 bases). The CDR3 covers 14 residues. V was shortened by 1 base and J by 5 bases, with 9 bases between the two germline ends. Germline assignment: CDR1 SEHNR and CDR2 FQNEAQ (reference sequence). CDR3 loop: CASSLDERDNEQFF. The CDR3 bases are TGTGCCAGCAGCTTAGATGAGAGGGACAATGAGCAGTTCTTC.